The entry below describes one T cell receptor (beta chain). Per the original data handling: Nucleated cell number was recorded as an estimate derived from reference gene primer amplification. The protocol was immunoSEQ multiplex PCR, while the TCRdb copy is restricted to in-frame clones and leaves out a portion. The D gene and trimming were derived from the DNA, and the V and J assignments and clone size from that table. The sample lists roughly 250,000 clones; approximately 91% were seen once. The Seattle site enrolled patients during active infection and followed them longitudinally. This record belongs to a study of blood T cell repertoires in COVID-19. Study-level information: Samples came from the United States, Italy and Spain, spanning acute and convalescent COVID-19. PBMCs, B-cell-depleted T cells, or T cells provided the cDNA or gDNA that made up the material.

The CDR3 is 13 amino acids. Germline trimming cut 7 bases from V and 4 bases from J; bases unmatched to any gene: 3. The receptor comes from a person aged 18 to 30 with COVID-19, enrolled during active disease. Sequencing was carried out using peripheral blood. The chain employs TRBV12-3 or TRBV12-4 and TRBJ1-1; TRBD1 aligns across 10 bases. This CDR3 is CASIRTGGTEAFF. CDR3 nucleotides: TGTGCCAGCATTCGGACAGGGGGCACTGAAGCTTTCTTT.